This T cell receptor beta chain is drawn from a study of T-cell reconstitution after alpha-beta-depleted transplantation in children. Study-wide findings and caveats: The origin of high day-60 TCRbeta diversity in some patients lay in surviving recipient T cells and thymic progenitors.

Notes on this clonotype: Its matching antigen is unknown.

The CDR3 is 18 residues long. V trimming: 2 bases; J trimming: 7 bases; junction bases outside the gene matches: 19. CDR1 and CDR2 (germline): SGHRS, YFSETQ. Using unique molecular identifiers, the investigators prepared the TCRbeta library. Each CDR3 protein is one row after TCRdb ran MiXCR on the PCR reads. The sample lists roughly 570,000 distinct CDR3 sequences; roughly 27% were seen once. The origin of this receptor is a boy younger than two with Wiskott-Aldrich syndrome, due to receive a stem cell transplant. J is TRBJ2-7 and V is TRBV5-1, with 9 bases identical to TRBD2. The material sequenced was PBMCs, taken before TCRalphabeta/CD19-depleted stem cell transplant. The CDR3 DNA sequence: TGCGCCAGCAGCTTATCCCCGACTGGAGCGGGAGGCCCTAGTGAGCAGTACTTC. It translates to CASSLSPTGAGGPSEQYF.